The clone carrying this T cell receptor beta chain was detected only a few times. As yet, its antigen is unknown. V was cut by 2 bases and J by 9 bases, with 29 bases left in between. The CDR3 length is 19 residues. Germline-derived CDR1 and CDR2 are SGHVS and FQNEAQ. This entry comes from a study of identical twins. Overall study findings and caveats: Analyses of zero insertions could be partly confounded by invariant MAIT and iNKT cells.

A universal primer site arose from template switching, and cDNA bore unique molecular identifiers. TCRdb fed the 5' RACE reads into MiXCR, producing one record per CDR3 protein. This table has 690,000 or so distinct CDR3 sequences, 8.6% appearing once. This sample was shared with a second study, whose subject was yellow fever vaccine responses in identical twins.

This rearrangement joins TRBV7-8 to TRBJ2-1; a possible D gene is TRBD2 (6 bases). Sequencing was performed on PBMCs. The TCR sequence derives from a woman aged 18-29 years in good health. For the CDR3, the DNA is TGTGCCAGCAGCTTAAGACCCAGCCAACCGACTAGTCCGATTGTTGAGCAGTTCTTC. Protein sequence: CASSLRPSQPTSPIVEQFF.